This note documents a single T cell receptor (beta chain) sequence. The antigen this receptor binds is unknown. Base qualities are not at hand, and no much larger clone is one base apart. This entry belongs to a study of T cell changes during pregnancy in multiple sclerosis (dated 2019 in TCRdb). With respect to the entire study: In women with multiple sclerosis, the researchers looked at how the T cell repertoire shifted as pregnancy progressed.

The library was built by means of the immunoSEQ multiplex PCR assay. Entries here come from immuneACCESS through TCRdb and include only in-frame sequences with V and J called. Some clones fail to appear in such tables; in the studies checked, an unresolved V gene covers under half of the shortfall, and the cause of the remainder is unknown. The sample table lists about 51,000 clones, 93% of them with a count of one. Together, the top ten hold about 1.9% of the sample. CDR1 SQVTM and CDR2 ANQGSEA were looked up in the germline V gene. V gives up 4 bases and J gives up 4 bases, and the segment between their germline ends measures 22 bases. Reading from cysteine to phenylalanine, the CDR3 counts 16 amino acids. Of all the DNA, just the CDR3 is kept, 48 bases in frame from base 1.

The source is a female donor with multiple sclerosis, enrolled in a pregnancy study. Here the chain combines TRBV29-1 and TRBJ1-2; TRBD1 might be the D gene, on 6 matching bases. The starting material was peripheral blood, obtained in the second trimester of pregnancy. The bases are TGCAGCGTTGGGGGACAACGATCCACTACCTCCTATGGCTACACCTTC. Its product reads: CSVGGQRSTTSYGYTF.